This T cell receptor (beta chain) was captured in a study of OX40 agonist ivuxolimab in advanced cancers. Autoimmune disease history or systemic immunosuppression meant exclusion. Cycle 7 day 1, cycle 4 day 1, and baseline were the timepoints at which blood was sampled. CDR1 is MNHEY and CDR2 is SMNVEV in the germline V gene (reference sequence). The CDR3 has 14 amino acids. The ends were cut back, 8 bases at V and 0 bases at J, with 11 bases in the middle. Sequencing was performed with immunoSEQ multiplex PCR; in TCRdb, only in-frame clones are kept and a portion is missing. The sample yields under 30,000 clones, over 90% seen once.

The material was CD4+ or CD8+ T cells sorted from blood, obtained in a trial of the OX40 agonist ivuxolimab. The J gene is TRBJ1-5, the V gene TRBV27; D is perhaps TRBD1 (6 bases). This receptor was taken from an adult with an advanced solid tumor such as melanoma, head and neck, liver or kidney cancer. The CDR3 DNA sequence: TGTGCCAGCGGACAGTTCGATAGCAATCAGCCCCAGCATTTT. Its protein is CASGQFDSNQPQHF.